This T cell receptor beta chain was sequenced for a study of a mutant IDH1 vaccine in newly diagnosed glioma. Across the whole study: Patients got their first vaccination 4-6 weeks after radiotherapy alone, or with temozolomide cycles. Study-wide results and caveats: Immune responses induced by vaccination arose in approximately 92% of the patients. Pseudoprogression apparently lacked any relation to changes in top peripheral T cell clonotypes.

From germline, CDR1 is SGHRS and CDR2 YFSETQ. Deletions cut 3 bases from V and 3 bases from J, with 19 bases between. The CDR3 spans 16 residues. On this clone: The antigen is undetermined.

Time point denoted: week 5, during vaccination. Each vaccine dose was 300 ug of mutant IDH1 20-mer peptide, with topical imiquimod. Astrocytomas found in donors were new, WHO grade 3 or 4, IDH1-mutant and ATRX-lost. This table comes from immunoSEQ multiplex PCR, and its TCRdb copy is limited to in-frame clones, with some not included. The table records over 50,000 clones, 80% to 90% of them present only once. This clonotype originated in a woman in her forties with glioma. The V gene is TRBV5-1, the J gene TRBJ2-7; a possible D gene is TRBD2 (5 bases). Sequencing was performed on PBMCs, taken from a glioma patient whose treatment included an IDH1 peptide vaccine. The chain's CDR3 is CASSWTGTPGIYEQYF. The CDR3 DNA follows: TGCGCCAGCAGCTGGACGGGAACACCGGGGATCTACGAGCAGTACTTC.